Listed below are T cell receptor beta chains from one sample, sequenced in a study of cytomegalovirus exposure and HLA in healthy donors. The method was immunoSEQ multiplex PCR; TCRdb's version includes in-frame clones alone and lacks a portion of them. The sample lists 98,000 or so clones; about 79% were seen once. Specimen: PBMCs. Receptor source: a man aged 55 to 70 in good health and CMV-seropositive. Each CDR3 is given with its conserved first and last residue. D genes are given only for firm matches. Clone size, where shown, is once, few, many, or a class for clones that have expanded.

TRBD1	NA	TRBV6-1	TRBJ1-4	TGTGCCAGCAGTGTCGGACAGGGAGCTGAAAAACTGTTTTTT	CASSVGQGAEKLFF
NA	NA	TRBV14	TRBJ1-3	TGTGCCAGCAGCCACCGGGGGAGGGGCAGATCAGGCTCCGGAAACACCATATATTTT	CASSHRGRGRSGSGNTIYF
TRBD1	NA	TRBV25-1	TRBJ1-5	TGTGCCAGCAGTGAAGAGGGGGCGGGCAATCAGCCCCAGCATTTT	CASSEEGAGNQPQHF
NA	NA	TRBV7-9	TRBJ2-3	TGTGCCAGCAGCCTACGGAGAGCGGAAAGCACAGATACGCAGTATTTT	CASSLRRAESTDTQYF
TRBD1	NA	TRBV28	TRBJ2-7	TGTGCCACCGGGACAGGGGTGTCCGAGCAGTACTTC	CATGTGVSEQYF
NA	NA	TRBV20-1	TRBJ1-1	TGCAGTGCCGACAGGAACACTGAAGCTTTCTTT	CSADRNTEAFF
NA	NA	TRBV7-6	TRBJ1-4	TGTGCCAGCAGCTTAAATAGGGGTAGTGAAAAACTGTTTTTT	CASSLNRGSEKLFF
TRBD1	NA	TRBV28	TRBJ1-2	TGTGCCAGCAGATCCGTTCGGACAGGGGGTGACTATGGCTACACCTTC	CASRSVRTGGDYGYTF
TRBD2	NA	TRBV7-2	TRBJ2-7	TGTGCCAGCACCCCGACTAGCGGGGGGGCCTACGAGCAGTACTTC	CASTPTSGGAYEQYF
NA	NA	TRBV7-2	TRBJ1-1	TGTGCCAGCAGCTCGGGACAGAACACTGAAGCTTTCTTT	CASSSGQNTEAFF
NA	NA	TRBV7-3	TRBJ1-1	TGTGCCAGCAGCTTAAAGGAGGGGGGGACTGAAGCTTTCTTT	CASSLKEGGTEAFF
NA	NA	TRBV5-1	TRBJ2-1	TGCGCCAGCAGCTTGGGCTACGAGCAGTTCTTC	CASSLGYEQFF
TRBD1	NA	TRBV5-1	TRBJ1-2	TGCGCCAGCAGCCCCTTAATAGACAGGGGCGGCGGCTACACCTTC	CASSPLIDRGGGYTF
TRBD1	once	TRBV4-2	TRBJ2-5	TGTGCCAGCAGCCAAGAGGGACAGGACCAAGAGACCCAGTACTTC	CASSQEGQDQETQYF
NA	NA	TRBV12-5	TRBJ2-7	TGTGCTAGTGGTCCGAGTGGGGGGTACTCCTACGAGCAGTACTTC	CASGPSGGYSYEQYF
NA	NA	TRBV28	TRBJ1-5	TGTGCCAGCAACACAGGGTTTCGGCAGCCCCAGCATTTT	CASNTGFRQPQHF
NA	NA	TRBV23-1	TRBJ1-1	TGCGCCAGCAGTCGCCAACAGGGCCACACTGAAGCTTTCTTT	CASSRQQGHTEAFF
TRBD1	NA	TRBV18	TRBJ1-1	TGTGCCAGCTCACCAGTAAGGGGGCCGAACACTGAAGCTTTCTTT	CASSPVRGPNTEAFF
NA	few	TRBV15	TRBJ1-2	TGTGCCACCAGCAGGGGCAGGCTCACTAACTATGGCTACACCTTC	CATSRGRLTNYGYTF
NA	NA	TRBV29-1	TRBJ1-1	TGCAGCGTTGGGGGAGACACTGAAGCTTTCTTT	CSVGGDTEAFF
TRBD2	NA	TRBV5-1	TRBJ2-2	TGCGCCAGCAGCTTGACTAGCGGGGGCACCGGGGAGCTGTTTTTT	CASSLTSGGTGELFF
NA	NA	TRBV7-9	TRBJ1-1	TGTGCCAGCAGCGCACGTGGGAGCACTGAAGCTTTCTTT	CASSARGSTEAFF
TRBD2	NA	TRBV5-5	TRBJ2-1	TGTGCCAGCAGCTTGGAATCTCTAGCGGGCGATGAGCAGTTCTTC	CASSLESLAGDEQFF
TRBD1	NA	TRBV6-4	TRBJ1-6	TGTGCCAGCAGTGACGGACAGGGAGGTTCACCCCTCCACTTT	CASSDGQGGSPLHF
NA	medium-sized	TRBV5-1	TRBJ1-1	TGCGCCAGCAGCTTGGCCTTGGGGAGGACTGAAGCTTTCTTT	CASSLALGRTEAFF
TRBD1	NA	TRBV15	TRBJ1-4	TGTGCCACCAGCGAGAGACAGGGACGCAATGAAAAACTGTTTTTT	CATSERQGRNEKLFF
NA	few	TRBV6-4	TRBJ1-5	TGTGCCAGCAGTGACAACAGGGACCAGCCCCAGCATTTT	CASSDNRDQPQHF
NA	NA	TRBV5-4	TRBJ2-1	TGTGCCAGCAGCCTTGAGTGGGCTAGCCATGAGCAGTTCTTC	CASSLEWASHEQFF
NA	NA	TRBV5-4	TRBJ2-3	TGTGCCAGCAGCTTGCAGGGAAAAAATACGCAGTATTTT	CASSLQGKNTQYF
NA	once	TRBV18	TRBJ1-5	TGTGCCAGCTCACCGGCGGGCAGAAAAAATCAGCCCCAGCATTTT	CASSPAGRKNQPQHF
TRBD1	NA	TRBV29-1	TRBJ2-5	TGCAGCGTTGGGACGGGACAGGGTCCGCAGACCCAGTACTTC	CSVGTGQGPQTQYF
TRBD1	few	TRBV2	TRBJ1-1	TGTGCCAGCAGTGTTCGGGACAGGGGTGGTGACACTGAAGCTTTCTTT	CASSVRDRGGDTEAFF
NA	NA	TRBV14	TRBJ1-1	TGTGCCAGCAGCCCGAACGAGGTCCGGGGCACTGAAGCTTTCTTT	CASSPNEVRGTEAFF
NA	NA	TRBV19	TRBJ1-5	TGTGCCAGTAGTATAGGCGAAGTTAGCAATCAGCCCCAGCATTTT	CASSIGEVSNQPQHF
TRBD1	NA	TRBV7-6	TRBJ2-5	TGTGCCAGCAACCTCGGACAGGGACAAGAGACCCAGTACTTC	CASNLGQGQETQYF
NA	NA	TRBV11-3	TRBJ2-2	TGTGCCAGCAGCTTAGGGACAGCGAACACCGGGGAGCTGTTTTTT	CASSLGTANTGELFF
NA	NA	TRBV18	TRBJ2-3	TGTGCCAGCTCACCGTCGGATACGCAGTATTTT	CASSPSDTQYF
TRBD1	NA	TRBV5-1	TRBJ1-5	TGCGCCAGCAGCTTGGGACAGGGCGAGAGCCAGCCCCAGCATTTT	CASSLGQGESQPQHF
NA	NA	TRBV21-1	TRBJ1-1	TGTGCCAGCGGGGGACAGTCGAACACTGAAGCTTTCTTT	CASGGQSNTEAFF
TRBD1	NA	TRBV6-5	TRBJ1-4	TGTGCCAGCAGTTACTCCGGGACAGGGATTGAAAAACTGTTTTTT	CASSYSGTGIEKLFF
NA	NA	TRBV10-1	TRBJ2-3	TGCGCCAGCAGTGAGTCTAGCGGCACAGATACGCAGTATTTT	CASSESSGTDTQYF
NA	NA	TRBV19	TRBJ1-3	TGTGCCAGTAGCAGGACAACCCGAGACACCATATATTTT	CASSRTTRDTIYF
TRBD2	NA	TRBV6-6	TRBJ2-3	TGTGCCAGCAGGACCGGGGGGACGACGCAGTATTTT	CASRTGGTTQYF
NA	NA	TRBV18	TRBJ2-2	TGTGCCAGCTCACGTTTGACTAGGGACACCGGGGAGCTGTTTTTT	CASSRLTRDTGELFF